This TCR beta chain appears in the sequencing data of a study of vaccination and CD4 T cells after COVID-19. Turning to the study itself: The convalescent population consisted of six males and four females, two of whom were of Hispanic ethnicity. The stimulating agents, overlapping spike peptides, came from SARS-CoV-2, HCoV-NL63, HCoV-OC43 and HCoV-229E.

The assay that was used to sequence DNA from cultured CD4+ T cells was the Oncomine TCR Beta short-read assay. Genomic DNA was isolated from cultured CD4+ T cells. TCRdb analysed the PCR reads with MiXCR anew, one entry per CDR3 protein. The table lists a few thousand distinct CDR3 sequences, more than 35% of them singletons. This clonotype has more than one count but fewer than ten. The antigen is not known. CDR3 length equals 15 residues. The germline gives CDR1 LNHDA, CDR2 SQIVND (reference sequence). Trimming took 4 bases from V and 3 from J; bases not matched to a gene: 3. Treatment described: approximately nine-day PBMC culture with coronavirus spike peptide pools or control peptides (ViraFEST assay). It was before the COVID-19 pandemic (2011-2018) that the unexposed donor's CD4+ T cells were collected.

This receptor was obtained from a human donor in good health. The chain combines TRBV19 with TRBJ1-6; 7 bases match TRBD1. Specimen: CD4+ T cells from blood, cultured in vitro. The CDR3: CASSTRTGYNSPLHF. CDR3 nucleotide sequence: TGTGCCAGTAGTACCAGGACAGGCTATAATTCACCCCTCCACTTT. Drawing the rest from reference TRBV19 and TRBJ1-6, the complete variable domain is DGGITQSPKYLFRKEGQNVTLSCEQNLNHDAMYWYRQDPGQGLRLIYYSQIVNDFQKGDIAEGYSVSREKKESFPLTVTSAQKNPTAFYLCASSTRTGYNSPLHFGNGTRLTVT.